This TCR beta chain was sequenced in a study of T cell clonotyping in hematopoietic cell transplantation (dated by TCRdb to the early 2020s). Background for the entire study: Pretransplant recipient samples were obtained after cytoreduction. Patients were recruited between 2015 and January 2017 and followed until late 2020 or death. The study collected 110 to 150 blood samples from approximately 35 consecutive transplant recipients and their related donors. Results the study describes overall, beyond this receptor: A decrease in recipient TCR diversity was observed after transplant, and a progressive increase in pathologically expanded clonotypes was seen from day 30 to day 180. The sample size was limited and the cells went unsorted, which meant the CD4 and CD8 repertoire contributions could not be told apart. Overlap with donor repertoires was found for only a small fraction of recipient repertoires, with over 97% found to appear de novo at the given depth. Inverse Simpson Index values from donors and from recipients before transplant predicted broader TCR repertoire diversity after transplant.

V gives up 4 bases and J gives up 1 base, and the segment between their germline ends measures 11 bases. Per the germline V gene, SGHRS is the CDR1 and YFSETQ is the CDR2. From the cysteine through the phenylalanine, the CDR3 covers 14 amino acids. The retained sequence is limited to the CDR3, 42 bases, with the frame set at the first base. The sample's time point label is to be understood as: recipient sample about 28 days before transplant, after cytoreduction. Blood from recipients was drawn about 28 days before transplant and again at days 30, 100 and 180 after transplant. Nuclei Lysis Solution was used to extract genomic DNA from fresh or cryopreserved unfractionated peripheral blood mononuclear cells. The immunoSEQ assay, a bias-controlled multiplex PCR with V- and J-specific primers, was used to amplify TCR beta CDR3 regions from genomic DNA. A second PCR step added a proprietary barcode and Illumina adapter sequences to the CDR3 amplicons. An Illumina MiSeq instrument was used to sequence the CDR3 libraries. In the source study's methods: Export and quality control were handled in immunoSEQ Analyzer 3.0, while downstream analyses relied on R Bioconductor and Immunarch. Only productive rearrangements within the normalized downsampled data set were used in the calculation of repertoire metrics. In the normalized cohort, clonotypes with more than 5 templates were defined as pathologically expanded. Repertoire diversity was measured with the Inverse Simpson Index. The non-normalized data set was used for CMV-specificity analyses so that all clonotypes could be captured. The immuneACCESS repertoire file appears here via TCRdb, limited to in-frame rearrangements. These files lack a portion of the clones; in checked studies, under half of the deficit traces to unresolved V genes, and the cause of the others is not known. The V and J calls and clone size come from that table; D and trimming were worked out from the DNA. This sample has about 10,000 clones in its table, and roughly 84% of those were observed once. The leading ten clones occupy about 15% of the sample.

With respect to this clone: No antigen is known for it. Base-call qualities are not available, and no considerably larger clone is one nucleotide away.

Recombination linked TRBV5-1 to TRBJ1-1; the D gene is possibly TRBD1, with 5 bases matching. The specimen was peripheral blood mononuclear cells, collected before stem cell transplant. This clonotype was obtained from a woman between 45 and 60 years old with chronic myeloid leukemia. Some clones in this sample may be carry-over from other donors' samples. The bases are TGCGCCAGCAGCCCATACGACAGGAACACTGAAGCTTTCTTT. Translated, this is CASSPYDRNTEAFF.